This T cell receptor (beta chain) was retrieved from a study of lymphopenia after photon versus proton radiotherapy. The method was immunoSEQ multiplex PCR; TCRdb's version includes in-frame clones alone and lacks a portion of them. The data show about 50,000 clones, 80% to 95% seen once. V lost 3 bases and J 7 bases, leaving 18 bases between the germline ends. CDR3 length: 16 amino acids. In germline, CDR1 is SGHTA, CDR2 FQGNSA. The chain couples TRBV7-2 to TRBJ2-2, with D perhaps being TRBD1 or TRBD2 (5 bases each). The input for sequencing was peripheral blood, taken from a patient treated with photon-based radiotherapy. This sequence was found in a woman aged 40 to 50 with cholangiocarcinoma. CDR3 residues: CASSFAEGRVGGELFF. CDR3 in DNA: TGTGCCAGCAGCTTTGCCGAGGGGCGTGTGGGCGGGGAGCTGTTTTTT. The variable domain in full, with the rest retrieved from reference TRBV7-2 and TRBJ2-2, is GAGVSQSPSNKVTEKGKDVELRCDPISGHTALYWYRQSLGQGLEFLIYFQGNSAPDKSGLPSDRFSAERTGGSVSTLTIQRTQQEDSAVYLCASSFAEGRVGGELFFGEGSRLTVL.